This TCR beta chain was sequenced for a study of blood T cells in healthy people across ages. The CDR3 totals 16 residues. V gave up 0 bases and J gave up 7 bases; unmatched junction bases: 6. The germline V gene encodes CDR1 MNHEY and CDR2 SVGEGT. Study-level findings and limits: Naive CD4+ cells and diversity were both higher in long-lived donors than in aged donors.

About this clonotype: The antigen remains unidentified.

A second roughly 7 to 11 cycle PCR used barcoded and J-beta primers. TCRdb called the 5' RACE reads again in MiXCR, with one record for every CDR3 protein. The table lists 800,000 or so distinct CDR3 sequences, less than 60% of them singletons, with 18% in the top ten. The receptor's source is an elderly man in good health. The genes are TRBV6-2 or TRBV6-3 and TRBJ2-1; 10 bases fit TRBD2. The specimen sequenced was blood. CDR3 coding DNA: TGTGCCAGCAGTTACTCGTCGGGACTAGCGTCGAATGAGCAGTTCTTC. This sequence encodes CASSYSSGLASNEQFF.